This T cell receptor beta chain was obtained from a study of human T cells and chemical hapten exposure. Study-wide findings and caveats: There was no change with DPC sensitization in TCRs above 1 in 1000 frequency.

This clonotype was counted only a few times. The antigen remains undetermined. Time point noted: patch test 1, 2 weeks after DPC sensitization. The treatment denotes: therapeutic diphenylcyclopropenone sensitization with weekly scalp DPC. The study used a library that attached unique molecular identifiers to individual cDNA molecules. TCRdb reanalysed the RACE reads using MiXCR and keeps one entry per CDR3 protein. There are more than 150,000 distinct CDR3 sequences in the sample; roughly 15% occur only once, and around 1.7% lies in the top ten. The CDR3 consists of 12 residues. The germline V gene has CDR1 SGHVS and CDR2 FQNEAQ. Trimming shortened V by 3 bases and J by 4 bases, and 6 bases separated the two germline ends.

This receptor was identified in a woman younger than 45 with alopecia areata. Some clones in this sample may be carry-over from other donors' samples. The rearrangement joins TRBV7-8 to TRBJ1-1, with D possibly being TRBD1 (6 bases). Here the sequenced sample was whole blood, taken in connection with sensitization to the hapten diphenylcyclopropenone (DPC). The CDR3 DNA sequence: TGTGCCAGCAGCTTGGGGGCCACTGAAGCTTTCTTT. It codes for CASSLGATEAFF.